These T cell receptor beta chains were read from a single sample in a study of sequential checkpoint blockade in melanoma. The data were produced by immunoSEQ multiplex PCR, yet TCRdb's version contains in-frame clones alone and is incomplete. The repertoire holds about 20,000 clones, with roughly 80% as singletons. The material sequenced was CD8+ T cells sorted from blood (inferred from file names), taken from a patient given nivolumab and ipilimumab in sequence. The receptors were gathered from a human donor with melanoma. Each CDR3 is given with its conserved first and last residue. The order of the fields is CDR3 DNA, CDR3 protein, clone size, V gene, D gene, J gene. D genes are given only for firm matches. Expanded clones are given a class, and other clones once, few, many or no size at all.

CDR3nt: TGTGCCAGCAGCCAGGGGGGTAGCAATCAGCCCCAGCATTTT; CDR3aa: CASSQGGSNQPQHF; abundance: once; v_gene: TRBV4-2; d_gene: .; j_gene: TRBJ1-5
CDR3nt: TGTGCCAGCAGTTTAATCGGTCAGGCAGATACGCAGTATTTT; CDR3aa: CASSLIGQADTQYF; abundance: .; v_gene: TRBV27; d_gene: .; j_gene: TRBJ2-3
CDR3nt: TGTGCCAGCAGCTTAGCCCTAGCGGGGGATAACACCGGGGAGCTGTTTTTT; CDR3aa: CASSLALAGDNTGELFF; abundance: .; v_gene: TRBV7-6; d_gene: TRBD2; j_gene: TRBJ2-2
CDR3nt: TGCGCCAGCAGGTTGGGAGGTTGGAACACTGAAGCTTTCTTT; CDR3aa: CASRLGGWNTEAFF; abundance: .; v_gene: TRBV5-1; d_gene: .; j_gene: TRBJ1-1
CDR3nt: TGTGCCAGCAGCAAACCGACGTCAGCGAGCTCCTACGAGCAGTACTTC; CDR3aa: CASSKPTSASSYEQYF; abundance: .; v_gene: TRBV7-9; d_gene: .; j_gene: TRBJ2-7
CDR3nt: TGTGCCAGCTCACCTCCGGGGAACACCGGGGAGCTGTTTTTT; CDR3aa: CASSPPGNTGELFF; abundance: .; v_gene: TRBV18; d_gene: .; j_gene: TRBJ2-2
CDR3nt: TGCGCCAGCAGTGAGGGAGGCAGCCATCAGCCCCAGCATTTT; CDR3aa: CASSEGGSHQPQHF; abundance: .; v_gene: TRBV10-2; d_gene: .; j_gene: TRBJ1-5
CDR3nt: TGTGCAAGTCGCCCCATCCATTTTAGCAATCAGCCCCAGCATTTT; CDR3aa: CASRPIHFSNQPQHF; abundance: .; v_gene: TRBV12-2; d_gene: .; j_gene: TRBJ1-5
CDR3nt: TGTGCCAGTAGTATTGGGGGCACTTCCTCCTACGAGCAGTACTTC; CDR3aa: CASSIGGTSSYEQYF; abundance: .; v_gene: TRBV19; d_gene: .; j_gene: TRBJ2-7
CDR3nt: TGTGCCAGCAGTGAATATACAGGGTATGCCACAGATACGCAGTATTTT; CDR3aa: CASSEYTGYATDTQYF; abundance: few; v_gene: TRBV6-1; d_gene: .; j_gene: TRBJ2-3
CDR3nt: TGCGCCAGCAGCCAAGAACTCCAGCGGGGGGAAGACTACGAGCAGTACTTC; CDR3aa: CASSQELQRGEDYEQYF; abundance: .; v_gene: TRBV4-3; d_gene: TRBD2; j_gene: TRBJ2-7
CDR3nt: TGTGCCAGCAGCTACCAGGGGCTCAACTACGAGCAGTACTTC; CDR3aa: CASSYQGLNYEQYF; abundance: .; v_gene: TRBV5-6; d_gene: .; j_gene: TRBJ2-7
CDR3nt: TGCGCCAGCAGCCTGGAGCGGGGGGGGGACTACAATGAGCAGTTCTTC; CDR3aa: CASSLERGGDYNEQFF; abundance: .; v_gene: TRBV4-1; d_gene: TRBD2; j_gene: TRBJ2-1
CDR3nt: TGTGCCAGCAGCTCGCACACCGGGACAGGTCCCTGGCAGTACTTC; CDR3aa: CASSSHTGTGPWQYF; abundance: many; v_gene: TRBV7-9; d_gene: TRBD1; j_gene: TRBJ2-7
CDR3nt: TGTGCCAGCAGCTATCGCTCTGGGGCCAACGTCCTGACTTTC; CDR3aa: CASSYRSGANVLTF; abundance: once; v_gene: TRBV27; d_gene: .; j_gene: TRBJ2-6
CDR3nt: TGTGCCAGCAGTGACCGAGTTCCGGAAGCTTTCTTT; CDR3aa: CASSDRVPEAFF; abundance: .; v_gene: TRBV25-1; d_gene: .; j_gene: TRBJ1-1
CDR3nt: TGTGCCAGCAGTTTGCAACTCATTGGGCCCCAGCATTTT; CDR3aa: CASSLQLIGPQHF; abundance: .; v_gene: TRBV28; d_gene: .; j_gene: TRBJ1-5
CDR3nt: TGTGCCAGCAGCCCGACAGCTTACGAGCAGTACTTC; CDR3aa: CASSPTAYEQYF; abundance: .; v_gene: TRBV25-1; d_gene: .; j_gene: TRBJ2-7
CDR3nt: TGCGCCAGCAGCCAAGCGGGCCTAGCGGGGGGGTACAATGAGCAGTTCTTC; CDR3aa: CASSQAGLAGGYNEQFF; abundance: .; v_gene: TRBV4-1; d_gene: TRBD2; j_gene: TRBJ2-1
CDR3nt: TGTGCCAGCAGTCGGGACAGGTTACGTGTTGTGGAGACCCAGTACTTC; CDR3aa: CASSRDRLRVVETQYF; abundance: once; v_gene: TRBV27; d_gene: TRBD1; j_gene: TRBJ2-5
CDR3nt: TGTGCCAGCGAAGGACAGGGATATAATTCACCCCTCCACTTT; CDR3aa: CASEGQGYNSPLHF; abundance: once; v_gene: TRBV4-2; d_gene: TRBD1; j_gene: TRBJ1-6
CDR3nt: TGTGCCAGCAGCTTCTATCTCAATCAGCCCCAGCATTTT; CDR3aa: CASSFYLNQPQHF; abundance: once; v_gene: TRBV7-2; d_gene: .; j_gene: TRBJ1-5
CDR3nt: TGTGCCAGCAGCTTAGCGAAGATGACACGCGAGCAGTACTTC; CDR3aa: CASSLAKMTREQYF; abundance: .; v_gene: TRBV7-2; d_gene: .; j_gene: TRBJ2-7
CDR3nt: TGTGCCAGCGGTTCCGTCGGGCTAGCGGGAGGTAGGTCCTACGAGCAGTACTTC; CDR3aa: CASGSVGLAGGRSYEQYF; abundance: few; v_gene: TRBV27; d_gene: TRBD2; j_gene: TRBJ2-7
CDR3nt: TGTGCCAGCAGTCCTCTTCGGCCCCAGCATTTT; CDR3aa: CASSPLRPQHF; abundance: .; v_gene: TRBV6-5; d_gene: .; j_gene: TRBJ1-5
CDR3nt: TGTGCCAGCAGTGGAAGAGCGGGGAGGGCTTACAATGAGCAGTTCTTC; CDR3aa: CASSGRAGRAYNEQFF; abundance: .; v_gene: TRBV6-4; d_gene: TRBD2; j_gene: TRBJ2-1
CDR3nt: TGCAGCGTTGAAGATCTATCCTACGAGCAGTACTTC; CDR3aa: CSVEDLSYEQYF; abundance: .; v_gene: TRBV29-1; d_gene: .; j_gene: TRBJ2-7
CDR3nt: TGTGCCAGCAGCATTGGGGCGGGGGAGACCCAGTACTTC; CDR3aa: CASSIGAGETQYF; abundance: .; v_gene: TRBV9; d_gene: .; j_gene: TRBJ2-5
CDR3nt: TGTGCCAGCAGATGGGGACATATGAACACTGAAGCTTTCTTT; CDR3aa: CASRWGHMNTEAFF; abundance: .; v_gene: TRBV27; d_gene: .; j_gene: TRBJ1-1
CDR3nt: TGTGCCAGCAGTGAATATCGGACAGGCGGCTACACCTTC; CDR3aa: CASSEYRTGGYTF; abundance: .; v_gene: TRBV25-1; d_gene: TRBD1; j_gene: TRBJ1-2
CDR3nt: TGTGCCAGCAGCTCCGGACTCCCCCCGTTGGAGACCCAGTACTTC; CDR3aa: CASSSGLPPLETQYF; abundance: once; v_gene: TRBV7-6; d_gene: .; j_gene: TRBJ2-5
CDR3nt: TGTGCCAGCACCCTTACGGTTAGCAATCAGCCCCAGCATTTT; CDR3aa: CASTLTVSNQPQHF; abundance: .; v_gene: TRBV18; d_gene: .; j_gene: TRBJ1-5
CDR3nt: TGTGCCATCGGGGACTCCAGCTCCTACGAGCAGTACTTC; CDR3aa: CAIGDSSSYEQYF; abundance: .; v_gene: TRBV10-3; d_gene: .; j_gene: TRBJ2-7
CDR3nt: TGCGCCAGCAGCCAGTTACAGGGGAAAATTAATTCACCCCTCCACTTT; CDR3aa: CASSQLQGKINSPLHF; abundance: .; v_gene: TRBV4-1; d_gene: TRBD1; j_gene: TRBJ1-6
CDR3nt: TGTGCCAGCAACCGGGACTCTCTAGGTCCGGGGCCAACCAATGAGCAGTTCTTC; CDR3aa: CASNRDSLGPGPTNEQFF; abundance: .; v_gene: TRBV5-8; d_gene: .; j_gene: TRBJ2-1
CDR3nt: TGTGCCAGCAGCGTAGCCGGACAGGGGCCGCCCACAGATACGCAGTATTTT; CDR3aa: CASSVAGQGPPTDTQYF; abundance: .; v_gene: TRBV9; d_gene: TRBD1; j_gene: TRBJ2-3
CDR3nt: TGTGCCAGCAGTTTCAGGGGACCCTTCTCCTACGAGCAGTACTTC; CDR3aa: CASSFRGPFSYEQYF; abundance: .; v_gene: TRBV27; d_gene: .; j_gene: TRBJ2-7
CDR3nt: TGTGCCAGCAGCCATGACAGGGGGTACGAGCAGTACTTC; CDR3aa: CASSHDRGYEQYF; abundance: once; v_gene: TRBV5-6; d_gene: TRBD1; j_gene: TRBJ2-7
CDR3nt: TGTGCCAGCAGCGCCGCCGGGACTAGCTATGAGCAGTTCTTC; CDR3aa: CASSAAGTSYEQFF; abundance: few; v_gene: TRBV9; d_gene: TRBD2; j_gene: TRBJ2-1
CDR3nt: TGCGCCAGCAGTGGGACAGGGGGCGAGCAGTACTTC; CDR3aa: CASSGTGGEQYF; abundance: .; v_gene: TRBV10-1; d_gene: TRBD1; j_gene: TRBJ2-7
CDR3nt: TGTGCCAGCTCAACCCGACAGTCTCCCTTGGACACTGAAGCTTTCTTT; CDR3aa: CASSTRQSPLDTEAFF; abundance: once; v_gene: TRBV18; d_gene: .; j_gene: TRBJ1-1
CDR3nt: TGTGCCAGCAGCCGAGACGGGTACGAGCAGTACTTC; CDR3aa: CASSRDGYEQYF; abundance: .; v_gene: TRBV7-9; d_gene: .; j_gene: TRBJ2-7
CDR3nt: TGTGCCAGCAGTTTATTTGCGGTCGATTCCTACAATGAGCAGTTCTTC; CDR3aa: CASSLFAVDSYNEQFF; abundance: .; v_gene: TRBV27; d_gene: .; j_gene: TRBJ2-1
CDR3nt: TGCGCCAGCAGCCAAGGGACAGGGGAGGCCTACGAGCAGTACTTC; CDR3aa: CASSQGTGEAYEQYF; abundance: few; v_gene: TRBV4-1; d_gene: TRBD1; j_gene: TRBJ2-7
CDR3nt: TGTGCCAGCAGCCCACTTGGGGGGACAGAGTTCTACGAGCAGTACTTC; CDR3aa: CASSPLGGTEFYEQYF; abundance: .; v_gene: TRBV7-9; d_gene: .; j_gene: TRBJ2-7
CDR3nt: TGTGCCAGCAGCTTAGCCCCCGGACAGGGAACGAACTATGGCTACACCTTC; CDR3aa: CASSLAPGQGTNYGYTF; abundance: .; v_gene: TRBV7-9; d_gene: TRBD1; j_gene: TRBJ1-2
CDR3nt: TGTGCCAGCAGTCCCCGGACAGGGATTGGCTATGGCTGCACCTTC; CDR3aa: CASSPRTGIGYGCTF; abundance: .; v_gene: TRBV27; d_gene: TRBD1; j_gene: TRBJ1-2
CDR3nt: TGTGCCAGCAGCTTTTTTCGTTCCTACGAGCAGTACTTC; CDR3aa: CASSFFRSYEQYF; abundance: .; v_gene: TRBV7-2; d_gene: .; j_gene: TRBJ2-7
CDR3nt: TGTGCCAGCAGGGGGACAGGGGAAGTGGAGACCCAGTACTTC; CDR3aa: CASRGTGEVETQYF; abundance: few; v_gene: TRBV6-4; d_gene: TRBD1; j_gene: TRBJ2-5
CDR3nt: TGTGCCAGCAGCTTAGGTGGAGAGGGTTTCTTT; CDR3aa: CASSLGGEGFF; abundance: .; v_gene: TRBV7-9; d_gene: .; j_gene: TRBJ1-1
CDR3nt: TGTGCCAGCAGGTCAGGGGCTTATAGCAATCAGCCCCAGCATTTT; CDR3aa: CASRSGAYSNQPQHF; abundance: .; v_gene: TRBV27; d_gene: .; j_gene: TRBJ1-5
CDR3nt: TGTGCCAGCAGATACGGGGGGCTGCTTAGCACAGATACGCAGTATTTT; CDR3aa: CASRYGGLLSTDTQYF; abundance: .; v_gene: TRBV2; d_gene: .; j_gene: TRBJ2-3
CDR3nt: TGTGCCAGCAGTATCAGCGGGGGGGTAAATGAGCAGTTCTTC; CDR3aa: CASSISGGVNEQFF; abundance: .; v_gene: TRBV28; d_gene: TRBD2; j_gene: TRBJ2-1
CDR3nt: TGCAGCGTTGATATGCGGCCCAGATTGTATGGCCACACCTTC; CDR3aa: CSVDMRPRLYGHTF; abundance: .; v_gene: TRBV29-1; d_gene: .; j_gene: TRBJ1-2
CDR3nt: TGTGCCAGACCGAGTTGGGACAGACATAGCAATCAGCCCCAGCATTTT; CDR3aa: CARPSWDRHSNQPQHF; abundance: .; v_gene: TRBV7-2; d_gene: TRBD1; j_gene: TRBJ1-5
CDR3nt: TGTGCCAGCAGTGACTTACCCGGGACAGGGGGCGGTGGCTACACCTTC; CDR3aa: CASSDLPGTGGGGYTF; abundance: .; v_gene: TRBV6-4; d_gene: TRBD1; j_gene: TRBJ1-2
CDR3nt: TGTGCCAGCAGCTTAGTAGGCGGGGGGGCCGGGAATGAGCAGTTCTTC; CDR3aa: CASSLVGGGAGNEQFF; abundance: .; v_gene: TRBV7-9; d_gene: TRBD2; j_gene: TRBJ2-1
CDR3nt: TGTGCCAGCAGCCAAGATCCGGCAGATACGCAGTATTTT; CDR3aa: CASSQDPADTQYF; abundance: .; v_gene: TRBV14; d_gene: .; j_gene: TRBJ2-3